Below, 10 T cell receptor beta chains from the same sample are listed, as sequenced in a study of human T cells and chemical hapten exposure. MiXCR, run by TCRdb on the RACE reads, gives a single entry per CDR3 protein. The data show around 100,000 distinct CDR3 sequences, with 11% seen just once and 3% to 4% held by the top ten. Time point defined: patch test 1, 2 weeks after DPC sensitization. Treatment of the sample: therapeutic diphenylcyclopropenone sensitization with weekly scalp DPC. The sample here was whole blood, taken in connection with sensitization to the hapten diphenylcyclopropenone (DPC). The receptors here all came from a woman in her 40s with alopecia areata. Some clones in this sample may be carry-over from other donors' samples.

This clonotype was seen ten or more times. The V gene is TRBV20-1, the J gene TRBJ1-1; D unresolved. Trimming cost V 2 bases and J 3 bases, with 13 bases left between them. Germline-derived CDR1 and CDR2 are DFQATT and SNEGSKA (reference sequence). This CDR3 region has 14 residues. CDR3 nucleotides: TGCAGTGCTAGACCCCCGGGTGGGCACACTGAAGCTTTCTTT. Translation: CSARPPGGHTEAFF.

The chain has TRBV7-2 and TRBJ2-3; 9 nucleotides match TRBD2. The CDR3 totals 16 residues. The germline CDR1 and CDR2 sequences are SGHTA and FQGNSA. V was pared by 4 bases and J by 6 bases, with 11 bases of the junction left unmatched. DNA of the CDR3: TGTGCCAGCAGCTCAGGGACTAGCCGCTGGTCGGATACGCAGTATTTT. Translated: CASSSGTSRWSDTQYF.

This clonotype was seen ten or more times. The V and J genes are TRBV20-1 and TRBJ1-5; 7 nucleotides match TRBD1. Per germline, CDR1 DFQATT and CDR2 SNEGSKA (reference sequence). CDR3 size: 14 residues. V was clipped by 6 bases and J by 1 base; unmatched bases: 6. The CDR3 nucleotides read TGCAGTGCCCGACAGGGTGGAAGCAATCAGCCCCAGCATTTT. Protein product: CSARQGGSNQPQHF.

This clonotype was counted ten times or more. The DNA of the CDR3 is TGTGCCAGCAGCCGTGGGGCGGGAGGTACCTACAATGAGCAGTTCTTC. Encoded protein: CASSRGAGGTYNEQFF. This rearrangement joins TRBV3-1 to TRBJ2-1; 8 bases are shared with TRBD2. V gave up 4 bases and J gave up 2 bases; unmatched junction bases: 7. Germline CDR1 reads LGHDT; CDR2 reads YNNKEL (reference sequence). CDR3 length equals 16 residues.

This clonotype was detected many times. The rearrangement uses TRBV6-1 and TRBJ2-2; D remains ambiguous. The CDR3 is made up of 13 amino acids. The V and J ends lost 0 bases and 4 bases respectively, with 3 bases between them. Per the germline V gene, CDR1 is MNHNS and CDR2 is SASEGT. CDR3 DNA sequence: TGTGCCAGCAGTGAAGCGGTCACCGGGGAGCTGTTTTTT. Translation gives CASSEAVTGELFF.

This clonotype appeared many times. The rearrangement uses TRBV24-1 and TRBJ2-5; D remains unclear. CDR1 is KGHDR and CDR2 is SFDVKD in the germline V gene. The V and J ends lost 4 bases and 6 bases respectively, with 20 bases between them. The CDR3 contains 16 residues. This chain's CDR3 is CATSDTGPADHQTQYF. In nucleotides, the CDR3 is TGTGCCACCAGTGACACCGGCCCCGCTGATCACCAGACCCAGTACTTC.

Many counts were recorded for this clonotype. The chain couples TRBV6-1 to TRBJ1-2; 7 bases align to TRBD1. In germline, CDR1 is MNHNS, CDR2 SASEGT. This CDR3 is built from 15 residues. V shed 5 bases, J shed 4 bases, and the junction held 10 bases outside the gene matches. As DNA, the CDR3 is TGTGCCAGCAGTCCATTAGGACAGGTCTCCTATGGCTACACCTTC. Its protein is CASSPLGQVSYGYTF.

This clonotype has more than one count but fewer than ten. The DNA for the CDR3 is TGTGCCAGCAGCTTCAATGAGCAGTTCTTC. Residues: CASSFNEQFF. J is TRBJ2-1 and V is TRBV2; D gene ambiguous. CDR3 length: 10 residues. Trimming removed 6 bases from V and 6 bases from J, with 3 bases in between. The germline V gene encodes CDR1 SNHLY and CDR2 FYNNEI.

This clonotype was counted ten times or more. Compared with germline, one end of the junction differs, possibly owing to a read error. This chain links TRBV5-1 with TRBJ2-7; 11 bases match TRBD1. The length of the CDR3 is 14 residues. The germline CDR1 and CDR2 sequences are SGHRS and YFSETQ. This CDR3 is CASSPGQGAYEQYF. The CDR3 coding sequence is TGTGCCAGCAGCCCCGGACAGGGGGCTTACGAGCAGTACTTC.

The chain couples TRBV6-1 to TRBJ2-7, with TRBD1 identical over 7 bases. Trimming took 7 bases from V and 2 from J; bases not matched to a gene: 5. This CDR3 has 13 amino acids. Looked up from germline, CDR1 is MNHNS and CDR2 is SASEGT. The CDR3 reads CASNMDRTYEQYF. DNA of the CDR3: TGTGCCAGCAATATGGACAGGACCTACGAGCAGTACTTC.